This T cell receptor (beta chain) was observed in a study of vaccination and CD4 T cells after COVID-19. Whole-study context: Six males and four females, two of them Hispanic, were enrolled as convalescents.

Remarks on this clonotype: What it binds is not known.

The Oncomine TCR Beta short-read assay was applied to DNA of cultured CD4+ T cells. From cultured CD4+ T cells, genomic DNA was extracted. MiXCR, applied by TCRdb to the PCR reads, yields one record per CDR3 protein. The sample consists of around 16,000 distinct CDR3 sequences, around half of them appearing once. V was trimmed by 0 bases and J by 4 bases, leaving 5 bases between them. This CDR3 region has 13 residues. Per germline, CDR1 SGHRS and CDR2 YFSETQ. Treatment here: roughly 10-day PBMC culture with coronavirus spike peptide pools or control peptides (ViraFEST assay). ViraFEST used peptide pools to expand antigen-specific T cells, then sequenced TCRs. Negative selection isolated the CD4+ T cells once the cells had been cultured for 9 to 11 days.

The V and J genes are TRBV5-1 and TRBJ1-5; D is undetermined. The sample here was CD4+ T cells from blood, cultured in vitro, taken before SARS-CoV-2 vaccination. The source is a human donor who had recovered from COVID-19. CDR3 DNA sequence: TGCGCCAGCAGCTTGGGAGAAAATCAGCCCCAGCATTTT. Translating gives CASSLGENQPQHF.